This record concerns one T cell receptor (beta chain) sequence. Its antigen is still unknown. Sequenced by immunoSEQ multiplex PCR; TCRdb stores in-frame clones only, minus some. Of 110,000 to 150,000 clones listed, approximately 94% were seen once; the top ten hold approximately 2%. The data originate from a study of cytomegalovirus exposure and HLA in healthy donors. The study's findings and limits: A few of the chains that were CMV-associated were confirmed in vitro to be specific for CMV antigens. Cytomegalovirus association was listed for 164 TCR beta chains.

CDR1 and CDR2 (germline): SGHRS, YFSETQ. This CDR3 spans 15 amino acids. V trimming: 4 bases; J trimming: 5 bases; junction bases outside the gene matches: 8. The specimen was PBMCs. This chain uses TRBV5-1 with TRBJ2-5, with TRBD2 matching over 10 bases. The receptor comes from a man younger than 35 in good health and CMV-seropositive. CDR3 protein: CASSPSGSSGETQYF. The DNA of the CDR3 is TGCGCCAGCAGCCCTAGCGGGAGTTCGGGGGAGACCCAGTACTTC.